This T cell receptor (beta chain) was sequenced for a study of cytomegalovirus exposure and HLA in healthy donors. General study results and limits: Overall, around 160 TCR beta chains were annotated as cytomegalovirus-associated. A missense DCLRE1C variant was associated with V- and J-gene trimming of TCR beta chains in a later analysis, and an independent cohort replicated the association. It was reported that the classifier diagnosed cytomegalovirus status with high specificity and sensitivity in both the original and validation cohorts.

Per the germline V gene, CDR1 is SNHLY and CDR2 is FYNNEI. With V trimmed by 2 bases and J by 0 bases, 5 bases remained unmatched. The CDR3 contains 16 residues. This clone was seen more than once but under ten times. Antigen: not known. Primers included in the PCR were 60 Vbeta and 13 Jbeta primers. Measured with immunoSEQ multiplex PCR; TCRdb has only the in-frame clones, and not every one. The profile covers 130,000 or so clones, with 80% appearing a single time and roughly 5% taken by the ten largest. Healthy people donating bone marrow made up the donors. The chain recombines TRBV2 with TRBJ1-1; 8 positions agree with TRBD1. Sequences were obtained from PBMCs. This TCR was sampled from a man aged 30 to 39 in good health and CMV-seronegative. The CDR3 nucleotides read TGTGCCAGCAGTGAAAGAGGGACAGGCATGAACACTGAAGCTTTCTTT. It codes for CASSERGTGMNTEAFF.